The rows below give T cell receptor beta chains drawn from one sample of a study of shared clonotypes between healthy human individuals. Sequencing was performed with immunoSEQ multiplex PCR; in TCRdb, only in-frame clones are kept and a portion is missing. The data contain 1.5 million to 1.9 million clones, 95% to 99% of them seen just once; the ten biggest clones take up around 0.47%. Sequenced sample: naive CD4+ T cells sorted from blood. These receptors originate from a man aged 25 to 40 in good health. The CDR3 runs from the conserved cysteine through the conserved F or W. D genes are given only for firm matches. Clone size is given for some rows only: seen once, a few or many times, or a class if the clone is expanded.

D	size	J	V	DNA	CDR3
NA	NA	TRBJ2-1	TRBV10-3	TGTGCCATCAGGGGGGACAATAACAATGAGCAGTTCTTC	CAIRGDNNNEQFF
NA	NA	TRBJ1-2	TRBV5-4	TGTGCCGGCCGGGTAAAGGGGACCGTCTATGGCTACACCTTC	CAGRVKGTVYGYTF
TRBD1	NA	TRBJ1-4	TRBV28	TGTGCCAGCAGAAGGGAGAGGGGGACAGCTTCTAATGAAAAACTGTTTTTT	CASRRERGTASNEKLFF
NA	NA	TRBJ2-7	TRBV15	TGTGCCACCAGCAGAGATCGCGGCGAGCAGTACTTC	CATSRDRGEQYF
TRBD2	once	TRBJ2-3	TRBV18	TGTGCCAGCTCAGATATCGGTGGACTAGCGGGCACAGATACGCAGTATTTT	CASSDIGGLAGTDTQYF
TRBD2	NA	TRBJ2-3	TRBV28	TGTGCCAGCACCCCCCCGTTGGCTAGCGGGAGGGCCGTGGCCACAGATACGCAGTATTTT	CASTPPLASGRAVATDTQYF
TRBD2	NA	TRBJ2-5	TRBV29-1	TGCAGCGTTTCTCCAGCGGGAGCGGAGACCCAGTACTTC	CSVSPAGAETQYF
TRBD2	NA	TRBJ2-7	TRBV19	TGTGCCAGTAGTCTTACTAGCGGGACCTACGAGCAGTACTTC	CASSLTSGTYEQYF
NA	NA	TRBJ2-1	TRBV11-3	TGTGCCAGCAGCTTCTCAGCATCCTCCTACAATGAGCAGTTCTTC	CASSFSASSYNEQFF
NA	NA	TRBJ2-7	TRBV7-2	TGTGCCAGCAGCTTACAAACTAGCAGTTACGAGCAGTACTTC	CASSLQTSSYEQYF
NA	once	TRBJ2-1	TRBV18	TGTGCCAGCTCACCCAAAGACCCCTACAATGAGCAGTTCTTC	CASSPKDPYNEQFF
TRBD2	NA	TRBJ2-7	TRBV27	TGTGCCAGCAGTTTATCAGGAGCGGGAGCCGGTAGGTCCGAGCAGTACTTC	CASSLSGAGAGRSEQYF
TRBD2	NA	TRBJ2-1	TRBV9	TGTGCCAGCAGCGGAGGGACTAGCGGGAGGGACTACAATGAGCAGTTCTTC	CASSGGTSGRDYNEQFF
TRBD1	NA	TRBJ1-2	TRBV10-2	TGCGCCAGTCAAAAAAGACGGGACAGGGATGACAGCTATGGCTACACCTTC	CASQKRRDRDDSYGYTF
TRBD2	NA	TRBJ2-7	TRBV5-8	TGTGCCAGCAGCTACCCTCCGGGACTAGGGAACTACGAGCAGTACTTC	CASSYPPGLGNYEQYF
NA	NA	TRBJ2-1	TRBV9	TGTGCCAGCAGCGTAGTGGGGGGCGACAATGAGCAGTTCTTC	CASSVVGGDNEQFF
TRBD1	NA	TRBJ2-5	TRBV9	TGTGCCAGCAGCGTAGGGGGACAGAAAAAAGAGACCCAGTACTTC	CASSVGGQKKETQYF
NA	NA	TRBJ2-7	TRBV29-1	TGCAGCGTTGCTGGGACGTCCTACGAGCAGTACTTC	CSVAGTSYEQYF
NA	NA	TRBJ2-7	TRBV28	TGTGCCAGCAGTAGCCGGGAAGCCTACGAGCAGTACTTC	CASSSREAYEQYF
TRBD2	NA	TRBJ2-5	TRBV4-1	TGCGCCAGCAGCCAACTTAGCGGGAGGGCACAAGAGACCCAGTACTTC	CASSQLSGRAQETQYF
TRBD2	NA	TRBJ2-2	TRBV7-2	TGTGCCAGCAGCTTAGTGGGGACTAGCGAAAGGGGGGAGCTGTTTTTT	CASSLVGTSERGELFF
NA	NA	TRBJ2-7	TRBV5-4	TGTGCCAGCAGCCCATCAAGTAGTTCGGTCGGCTACGAGCAGTACTTC	CASSPSSSSVGYEQYF
TRBD1	NA	TRBJ1-2	TRBV28	TGTGCCAGCAGTTTATCGACAGCTCGGGACAGGGGCTACACCTTC	CASSLSTARDRGYTF
NA	NA	TRBJ1-2	TRBV25-1	TGTGCCAGCAGTGAGCCCGGACAGTACGACTACACCTTC	CASSEPGQYDYTF
TRBD2	NA	TRBJ2-3	TRBV6-1	TGTGCCAGCACCCGGGGGGGAAACACAGATACGCAGTATTTT	CASTRGGNTDTQYF
TRBD1	once	TRBJ2-7	TRBV6-1	TGTGCCAGCAGGGACAGGGCCCACGAGCAGTACTTC	CASRDRAHEQYF
NA	NA	TRBJ2-1	TRBV4-3	TGCGCCAGCAGCCAAGAATACGGATCGCATGAGCAGTTCTTC	CASSQEYGSHEQFF
NA	NA	TRBJ1-2	TRBV7-9	TGTGCCAGCAGCTTGGCTGGGGGCTACACCTTC	CASSLAGGYTF
NA	NA	TRBJ2-3	TRBV7-3	TGTGCCAGCAGCTTAACAGGGCCGGCAGATACGCAGTATTTT	CASSLTGPADTQYF
TRBD1	NA	TRBJ2-7	TRBV7-2	TGTGCCAGCAGCTTAAGACGACAGGGGGCCCGGTCCTACGAGCAGTACTTC	CASSLRRQGARSYEQYF
NA	NA	TRBJ2-7	TRBV7-8	TGTGCCAGCAGCTTAGAAAGGGCTGGCGAGCAGTACTTC	CASSLERAGEQYF
NA	NA	TRBJ2-7	TRBV7-9	TGTGCCAGCAGCCCCCAGTTCGCGGGGCTCTCCTACGAGCAGTACTTC	CASSPQFAGLSYEQYF
NA	NA	TRBJ2-7	TRBV7-2	TGTGCCTCCGAACTGACAAGTTCCTACGAGCAGTACTTC	CASELTSSYEQYF
TRBD2	NA	TRBJ2-2	TRBV11-3	TGTGCCAGCAGCTTAGACGGGCAGCGGGAGTTCGGGGAGCTGTTTTTT	CASSLDGQREFGELFF
NA	NA	TRBJ2-6	TRBV5-1	TGCGCCAGCAGCTTAGGAGGGGACGGGGCCAACGTCCTGACTTTC	CASSLGGDGANVLTF
NA	once	TRBJ2-5	TRBV6-1	TGTGCCAGCAGTGAAGGTGGACAGCAAGAGACCCAGTACTTC	CASSEGGQQETQYF
NA	NA	TRBJ1-1	TRBV25-1	TGTGTAGTAAGTACGGAACTGGGCACTGAAGCTTTCTTT	CVVSTELGTEAFF
TRBD2	NA	TRBJ2-1	TRBV14	TGTGCCAGCAGCCAAGCGACTAGCGGTTACAATGAGCAGTTCTTC	CASSQATSGYNEQFF
NA	once	TRBJ2-6	TRBV5-1	TGCGCCAGCAGCTTGGAATCCCTCTCTGGGGCCAACGTCCTGACTTTC	CASSLESLSGANVLTF
NA	NA	TRBJ1-2	TRBV30	TGTGCCTGGAGTGTGAGGGGGAACTATGGCTACACCTTC	CAWSVRGNYGYTF
NA	NA	TRBJ1-3	TRBV15	TGTGCCACCAGCAGAGATATCGGAATCGCCTCTGGAAACACCATATATTTT	CATSRDIGIASGNTIYF
NA	NA	TRBJ1-1	TRBV19	TGTGCCAGTAGTATACCTTCGGGCCTCCCCGGTGAAGCTTTCTTT	CASSIPSGLPGEAFF
NA	NA	TRBJ1-1	TRBV19	TGTGCCAGTAATCAGTACACTGAAGCTTTCTTT	CASNQYTEAFF
NA	NA	TRBJ2-7	TRBV5-1	TGCGCCAGCAGCTTGGGGGAAGCTTTGTACGAGCAGTACTTC	CASSLGEALYEQYF
NA	NA	TRBJ1-2	TRBV6-5	TGTGCCAGCAGTTACTTTCCTAGGCTGACGGGCGGCTACACCTTC	CASSYFPRLTGGYTF
NA	once	TRBJ2-7	TRBV11-2	TGTGCCAGCAGGCCTACTGTGGGACCTGTTCGCGAGCAGTACTTC	CASRPTVGPVREQYF
NA	NA	TRBJ1-1	TRBV28	TGTGCCAGCAGTTCCATACAGGGGAACACTGAAGCTTTCTTT	CASSSIQGNTEAFF
TRBD1	NA	TRBJ2-3	TRBV5-6	TGTGCCAGCAGGTTAGAGGGGGCCAGCACAGATACGCAGTATTTT	CASRLEGASTDTQYF
NA	NA	TRBJ2-5	TRBV7-9	TGTGCCAGCAGTAAAACAGGCCAAGAGACCCAGTACTTC	CASSKTGQETQYF
NA	once	TRBJ2-1	TRBV7-2	TGTGCCAGCAGCTTAGAGGGGGGGATTATTAGGAATGAGCAGTTCTTC	CASSLEGGIIRNEQFF
NA	NA	TRBJ2-7	TRBV19	TGTGCCAGTAGTATTCAGGCAGACAGCTTCTACGAGCAGTACTTC	CASSIQADSFYEQYF
TRBD2	NA	TRBJ2-7	TRBV2	TGTGCCAGCAGTGCGAGGACTAGCGGTGACTACGAGCAGTACTTC	CASSARTSGDYEQYF
TRBD2	NA	TRBJ2-5	TRBV18	TGTGCCAGCTCGGGGGGGTCAAGAAGGGAGACCCAGTACTTC	CASSGGSRRETQYF
TRBD2	NA	TRBJ2-5	TRBV27	TGTGCCAGCAGTCCCCTGGCGGGGGAGGAGACCCAGTACTTC	CASSPLAGEETQYF
NA	NA	TRBJ2-7	TRBV29-1	TGCAGCGTTGAATACGGGGACTACGAGCAGTACTTC	CSVEYGDYEQYF
NA	NA	TRBJ1-3	TRBV11-2	TGTGCCAGCACCCACGATGTTTCGTGGTTTTCATCTGGAAACACCATATATTTT	CASTHDVSWFSSGNTIYF